This TCR beta chain was identified during a study of T-cell reconstitution after alpha-beta-depleted transplantation in children (dated by TCRdb to 2016 to 2018). Regarding the study in general: Using TCR repertoire profiling, the study quantitatively followed how T-cell immune reconstitution unfolded in children after TCRalphabeta/CD19-depleted allogeneic hematopoietic cell transplantation.

Study-level results and caveats: Over subsequent months, a decline in hyperexpanded clone frequencies was noted, and after one year, T-cell counts and TCRbeta diversity were mostly ascribed to newly produced T cells. The apparently early recovery of alphabetaT-cell counts about two months after transplant reportedly depended on only several hundred rapidly expanded clones that came from non-depleted graft cells. In some patients, high TCRbeta diversity at day 60 was attributed to recipient T cells and intrathymic progenitors that had survived conditioning.

Preparation of the library involved PCR. The sequencer was an Illumina HiSeq 2500. To normalize quantification of the TCRbeta repertoire, the TCR libraries were built with molecular barcoding that relied on unique molecular identifiers. TCRdb itself trimmed the public reads at Q25 with fastp, ran MiXCR and retained productive beta chains. Rows merge per CDR3 protein into single entries with the most common DNA and genes. Recorded for this sample are fewer than 250,000 distinct CDR3 sequences; roughly 18% of them occurred a single time. About 39% of the sample is held by the ten biggest clonotypes. The intended sense of this specimen's treatment or condition label: allogeneic hematopoietic cell transplantation with graft depleted of TCRalphabeta T cells and CD19 B cells. The transplant recipients were children given TCRalphabeta/CD19-depleted allogeneic hematopoietic cell grafts. CDR1 and CDR2 are drawn from the germline V gene: SGHRS, YFSETQ. Trimmed from V: 0 bases; trimmed from J: 9 bases; junction bases lacking a gene match: 6. The CDR3 has 15 amino acids, counting the end cysteine and phenylalanine. The CDR3 DNA has 45 bases and is translated from base 1.

Points on this clonotype: No cognate antigen has been identified for it. There are no base qualities to consult, and no much larger clone falls within one base.

The sequence links TRBV5-1 to TRBJ2-1; 10 bases in between match TRBD2. This TCR was sampled from a male patient aged 2-9 years who had a stem cell transplant for acute lymphoblastic leukemia, so the T cells may come from the graft donor. Sequences were derived from PBMCs, mostly from graft donor cells, sampled 360 days after TCRalphabeta/CD19-depleted stem cell transplant. The nucleotides read TGCGCCAGCAGCTTGGCTTCTAGCGGGGGCAGTGAGCAGTTCTTC. Translated, it gives CASSLASSGGSEQFF.